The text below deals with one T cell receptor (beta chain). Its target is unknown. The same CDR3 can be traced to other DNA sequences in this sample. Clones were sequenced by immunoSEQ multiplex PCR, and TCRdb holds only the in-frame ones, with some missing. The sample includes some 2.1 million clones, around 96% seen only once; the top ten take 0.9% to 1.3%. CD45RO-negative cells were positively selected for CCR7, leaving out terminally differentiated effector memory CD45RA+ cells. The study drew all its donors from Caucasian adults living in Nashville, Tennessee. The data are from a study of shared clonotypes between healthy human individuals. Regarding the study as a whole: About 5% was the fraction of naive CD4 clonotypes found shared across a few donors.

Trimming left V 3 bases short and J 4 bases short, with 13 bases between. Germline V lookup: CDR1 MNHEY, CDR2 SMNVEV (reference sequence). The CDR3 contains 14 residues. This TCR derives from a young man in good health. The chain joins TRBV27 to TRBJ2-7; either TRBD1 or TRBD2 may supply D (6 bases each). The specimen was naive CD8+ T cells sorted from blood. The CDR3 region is CASSLGGHLYEQYF. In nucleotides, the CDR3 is TGTGCCAGCAGTTTGGGGGGACATCTTTACGAGCAGTACTTC.